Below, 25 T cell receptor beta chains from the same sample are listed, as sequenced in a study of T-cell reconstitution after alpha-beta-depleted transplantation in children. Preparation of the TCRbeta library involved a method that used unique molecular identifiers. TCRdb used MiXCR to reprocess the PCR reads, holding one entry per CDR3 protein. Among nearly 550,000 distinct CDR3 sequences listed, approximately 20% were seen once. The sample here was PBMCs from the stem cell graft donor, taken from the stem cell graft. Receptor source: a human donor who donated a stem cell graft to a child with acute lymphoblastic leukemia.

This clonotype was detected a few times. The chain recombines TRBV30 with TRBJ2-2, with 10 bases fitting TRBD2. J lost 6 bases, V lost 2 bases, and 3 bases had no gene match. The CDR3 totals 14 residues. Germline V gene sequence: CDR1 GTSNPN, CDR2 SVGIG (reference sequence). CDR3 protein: CAWSKGLASGELFF. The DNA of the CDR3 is TGTGCCTGGAGTAAGGGACTAGCGTCCGGGGAGCTGTTTTTT.

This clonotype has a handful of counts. This chain's CDR3 is CATSDPAGGADTQYF. The CDR3 DNA sequence: TGTGCCACCAGTGACCCAGCGGGAGGCGCAGATACGCAGTATTTT. This chain links TRBV24-1 with TRBJ2-3; 9 bases fit TRBD2. Germline V gene sequence: CDR1 KGHDR, CDR2 SFDVKD. V lost 4 bases and J lost 4; bases outside the gene matches: 5. The CDR3 consists of 15 residues.

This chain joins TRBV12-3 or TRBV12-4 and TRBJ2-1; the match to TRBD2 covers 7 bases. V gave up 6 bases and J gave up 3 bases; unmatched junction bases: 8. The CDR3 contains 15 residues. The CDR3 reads CASSPSGSIYNEQFF. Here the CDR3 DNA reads TGTGCCAGCAGCCCTAGCGGAAGCATCTACAATGAGCAGTTCTTC.

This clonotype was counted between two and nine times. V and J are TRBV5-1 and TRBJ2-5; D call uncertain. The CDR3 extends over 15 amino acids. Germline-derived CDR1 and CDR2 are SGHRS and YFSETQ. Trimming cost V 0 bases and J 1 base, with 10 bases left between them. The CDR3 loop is CASSLAGNSQETQYF. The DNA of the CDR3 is TGCGCCAGCAGCTTGGCCGGAAACAGCCAAGAGACCCAGTACTTC.

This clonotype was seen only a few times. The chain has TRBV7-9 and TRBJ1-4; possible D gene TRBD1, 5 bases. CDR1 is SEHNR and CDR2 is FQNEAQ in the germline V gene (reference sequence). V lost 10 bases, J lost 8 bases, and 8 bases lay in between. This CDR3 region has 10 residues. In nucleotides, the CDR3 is TGTGCCACAGGGAGAGAAAAACTGTTTTTT. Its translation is CATGREKLFF.

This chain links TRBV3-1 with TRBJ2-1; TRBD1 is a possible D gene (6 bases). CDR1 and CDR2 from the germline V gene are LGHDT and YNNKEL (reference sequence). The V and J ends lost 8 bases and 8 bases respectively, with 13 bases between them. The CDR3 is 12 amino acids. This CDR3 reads CASRDQGYEQFF. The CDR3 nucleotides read TGTGCCAGCCGGGATCAGGGGTATGAGCAGTTCTTC.

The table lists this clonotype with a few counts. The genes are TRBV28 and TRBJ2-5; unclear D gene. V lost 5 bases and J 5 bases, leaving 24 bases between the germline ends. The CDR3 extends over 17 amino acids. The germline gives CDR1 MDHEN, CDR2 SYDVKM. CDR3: CASSLMVGVLPKETQYF. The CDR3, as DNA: TGTGCCAGCAGTCTAATGGTCGGCGTCCTACCGAAGGAGACCCAGTACTTC.

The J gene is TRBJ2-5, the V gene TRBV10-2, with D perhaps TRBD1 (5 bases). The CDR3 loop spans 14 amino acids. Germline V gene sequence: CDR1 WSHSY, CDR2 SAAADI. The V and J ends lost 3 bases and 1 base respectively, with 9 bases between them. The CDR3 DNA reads TGCGCCAGCAGTGACAGGGTAGGCCAAGAGACCCAGTACTTC. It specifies CASSDRVGQETQYF.

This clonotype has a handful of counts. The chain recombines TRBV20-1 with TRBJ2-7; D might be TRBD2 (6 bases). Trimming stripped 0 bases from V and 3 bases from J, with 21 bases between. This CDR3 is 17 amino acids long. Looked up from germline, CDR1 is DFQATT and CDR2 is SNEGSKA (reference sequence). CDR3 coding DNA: TGCAGTGCTAGAGATAGTCGCAGGGACTGGGACCTCTACGAGCAGTACTTC. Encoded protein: CSARDSRRDWDLYEQYF.

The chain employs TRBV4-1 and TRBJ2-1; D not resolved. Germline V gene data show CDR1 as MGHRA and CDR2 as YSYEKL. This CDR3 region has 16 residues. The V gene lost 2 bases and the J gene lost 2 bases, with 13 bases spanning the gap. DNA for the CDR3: TGCGCCAGCAGCCAAAACTACCCAGACACCTACAATGAGCAGTTCTTC. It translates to CASSQNYPDTYNEQFF.

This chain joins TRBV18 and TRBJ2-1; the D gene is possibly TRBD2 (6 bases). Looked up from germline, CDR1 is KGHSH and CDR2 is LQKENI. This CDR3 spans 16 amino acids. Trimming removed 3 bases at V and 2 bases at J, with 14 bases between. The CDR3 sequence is CASSPLLAWPYNEQFF. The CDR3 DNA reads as TGTGCCAGCTCACCGCTGCTAGCGTGGCCCTACAATGAGCAGTTCTTC.

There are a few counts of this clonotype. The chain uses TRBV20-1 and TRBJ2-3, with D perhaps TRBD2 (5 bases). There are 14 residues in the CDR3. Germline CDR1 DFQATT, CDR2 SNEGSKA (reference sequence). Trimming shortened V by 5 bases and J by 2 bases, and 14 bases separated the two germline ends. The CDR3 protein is CSAGRRTDTDTQYF. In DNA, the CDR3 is TGCAGTGCTGGACGGAGGACCGACACAGATACGCAGTATTTT.

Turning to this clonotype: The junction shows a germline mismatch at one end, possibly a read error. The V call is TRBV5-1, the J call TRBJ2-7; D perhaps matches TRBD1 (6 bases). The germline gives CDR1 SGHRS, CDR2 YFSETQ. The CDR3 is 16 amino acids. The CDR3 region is CASSLTLTGISNEQYF. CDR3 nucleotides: TGCGCCAGCAGCTTGACCCTAACAGGGATCTCCAACGAGCAGTACTTC.

CDR3 loop: CASREGLRYTF. In nucleotides, the CDR3 is TGTGCCAGCCGGGAGGGGTTGCGCTACACCTTC. V gene TRBV9 combines with J gene TRBJ1-2; D possibly corresponds to TRBD1 (5 bases). Germline V gene sequence: CDR1 SGDLS, CDR2 YYNGEE. The CDR3 is 11 residues long. The germline V and J ends were trimmed by 7 bases and 9 bases, with 13 bases remaining between them.

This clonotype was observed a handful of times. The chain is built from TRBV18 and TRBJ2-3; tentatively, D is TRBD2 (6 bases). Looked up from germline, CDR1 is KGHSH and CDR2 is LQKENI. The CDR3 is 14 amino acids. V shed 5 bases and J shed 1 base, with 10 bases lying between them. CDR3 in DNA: TGTGCCAGCTCAAAGGAGGGCGGCACAGATACGCAGTATTTT. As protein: CASSKEGGTDTQYF.

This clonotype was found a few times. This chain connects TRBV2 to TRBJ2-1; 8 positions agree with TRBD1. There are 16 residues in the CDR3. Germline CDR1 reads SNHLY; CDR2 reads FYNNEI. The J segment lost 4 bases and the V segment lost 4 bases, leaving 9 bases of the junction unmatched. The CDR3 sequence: CASSVPGTGLYNEQFF. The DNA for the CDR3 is TGTGCCAGCAGTGTCCCCGGGACAGGCCTTTACAATGAGCAGTTCTTC.

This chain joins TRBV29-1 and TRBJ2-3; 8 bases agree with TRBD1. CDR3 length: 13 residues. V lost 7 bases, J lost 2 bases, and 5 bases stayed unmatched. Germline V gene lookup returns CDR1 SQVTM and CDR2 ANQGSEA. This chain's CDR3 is CSDRTGNTDTQYF. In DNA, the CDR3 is TGCAGCGACCGGACAGGGAACACAGATACGCAGTATTTT.

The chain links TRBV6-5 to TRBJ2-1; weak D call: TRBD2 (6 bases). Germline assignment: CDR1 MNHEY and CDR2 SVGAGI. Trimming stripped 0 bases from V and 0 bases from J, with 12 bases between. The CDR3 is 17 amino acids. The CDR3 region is CASSYSARGISYNEQFF. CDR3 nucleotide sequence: TGTGCCAGCAGTTACTCCGCCCGCGGGATCTCCTACAATGAGCAGTTCTTC.

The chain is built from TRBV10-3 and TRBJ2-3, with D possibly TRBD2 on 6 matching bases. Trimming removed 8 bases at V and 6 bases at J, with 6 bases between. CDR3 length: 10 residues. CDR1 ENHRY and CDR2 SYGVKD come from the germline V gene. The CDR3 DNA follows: TGTGCCATCGGGACTGATACGCAGTATTTT. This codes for CAIGTDTQYF.

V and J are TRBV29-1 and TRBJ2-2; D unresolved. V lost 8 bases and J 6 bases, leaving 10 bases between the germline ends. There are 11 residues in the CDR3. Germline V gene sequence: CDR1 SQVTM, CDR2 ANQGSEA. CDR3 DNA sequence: TGCAGCCTTAGTTGGTCCGGGGAGCTGTTTTTT. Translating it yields CSLSWSGELFF.

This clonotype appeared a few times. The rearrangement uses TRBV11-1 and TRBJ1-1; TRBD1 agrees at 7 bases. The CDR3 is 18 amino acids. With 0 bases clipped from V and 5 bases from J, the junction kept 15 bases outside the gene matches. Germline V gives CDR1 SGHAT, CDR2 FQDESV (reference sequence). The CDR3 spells CASSLATGTAGRGTEAFF. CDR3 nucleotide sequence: TGTGCCAGCAGCTTAGCGACCGGGACAGCAGGGAGGGGGACTGAAGCTTTCTTT.

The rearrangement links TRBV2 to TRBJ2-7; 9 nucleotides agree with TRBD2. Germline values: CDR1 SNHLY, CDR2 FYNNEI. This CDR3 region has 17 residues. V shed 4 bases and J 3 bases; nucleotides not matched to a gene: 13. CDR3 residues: CASSAIRGNSGSYEQYF. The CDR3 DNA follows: TGTGCCAGCAGTGCCATTAGAGGTAATAGCGGGAGCTACGAGCAGTACTTC.

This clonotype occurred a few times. CDR3 amino acids: CASSFRTVQGDEQFF. Written as DNA, the CDR3 is TGTGCCAGCAGTTTTCGGACAGTTCAGGGCGATGAGCAGTTCTTC. This chain links TRBV12-3 or TRBV12-4 with TRBJ2-1; perhaps TRBD1 as D (6 bases). The V end was cut by 3 bases, the J end by 8 bases, with 17 bases between. The CDR3 runs 15 residues.

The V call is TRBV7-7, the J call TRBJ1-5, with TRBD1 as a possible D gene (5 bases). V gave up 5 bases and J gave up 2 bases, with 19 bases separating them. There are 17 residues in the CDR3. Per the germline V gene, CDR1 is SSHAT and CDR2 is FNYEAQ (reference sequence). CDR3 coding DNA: TGTGCCAGCAGCCCAGCACGGAAGGGCAGGGGCAATCAGCCCCAGCATTTT. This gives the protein CASSPARKGRGNQPQHF.

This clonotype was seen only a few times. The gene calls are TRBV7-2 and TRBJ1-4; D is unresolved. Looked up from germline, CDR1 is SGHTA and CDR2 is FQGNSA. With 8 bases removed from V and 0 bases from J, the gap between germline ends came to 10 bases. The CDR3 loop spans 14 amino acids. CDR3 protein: CASSPWTTNEKLFF. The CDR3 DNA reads TGTGCCAGCTCCCCCTGGACAACTAATGAAAAACTGTTTTTT.